This T cell receptor beta chain appears in the sequencing data of a study of blood T cell repertoires in COVID-19. CDR3 length equals 16 residues. J lost 5 bases, V lost 2 bases, and 11 bases had no gene match. Germline V gene lookup returns CDR1 SGHKS and CDR2 YYEKEE (reference sequence). Profiling relied on immunoSEQ multiplex PCR, and the TCRdb table lists in-frame clones only, not all of them. The sample holds hundreds of thousands of clones; roughly 91% are singletons and the top ten take approximately 9%. The sequence derives from a middle-aged man who had recovered from COVID-19. The chain carries TRBV5-5 and TRBJ2-5, with 8 bases lining up with TRBD2. The specimen was PBMCs or T cells enriched from blood (not recorded which). The CDR3 protein is CASSFTPGLAEETQYF. The DNA of the CDR3 is TGTGCCAGCAGCTTCACCCCTGGACTAGCTGAGGAGACCCAGTACTTC.